This entry lists 30 T cell receptor beta chains sequenced from one sample in a study of blood T cell repertoires in COVID-19. Here immunoSEQ multiplex PCR was the method, and the copy in TCRdb shows in-frame clones only, minus some. Altogether 200,000 to 250,000 clones are present, just over 90% being singletons, with the ten largest covering approximately 1.2%. Sequenced: peripheral blood. These receptors all come from a man younger than 40 with acute or convalescent COVID-19.

This clone is a singleton in its sample. The rearrangement links TRBV6-5 to TRBJ2-6, with D tentatively TRBD2 (5 bases). The germline gives CDR1 MNHEY, CDR2 SVGAGI. This CDR3 spans 16 amino acids. Trimming took off 0 bases at V and 2 bases at J, with 8 bases between the two ends. The CDR3 here is CASSYSLRAGANVLTF. In DNA form, the CDR3 reads TGTGCCAGCAGTTACTCATTGCGGGCTGGGGCCAACGTCCTGACTTTC.

Here the CDR3 DNA reads TGCAGCGTTAGGGGACAGGATGGCTACACCTTC. Translating gives CSVRGQDGYTF. J is TRBJ1-2 and V is TRBV29-1, with 8 bases identical to TRBD1. Germline V gene data show CDR1 as SQVTM and CDR2 as ANQGSEA. V was pared by 5 bases and J by 6 bases, with 2 bases of the junction left unmatched. The CDR3 is 11 amino acids.

This rearrangement joins TRBV18 to TRBJ2-1, with unresolved D. This CDR3 comprises 14 residues. Germline CDR1 KGHSH, CDR2 LQKENI. Deletions cut 2 bases from V and 5 bases from J, with 10 bases between. CDR3 sequence: CASSPYVRDNEQFF. The CDR3 DNA sequence: TGTGCCAGCTCACCATACGTTCGGGACAATGAGCAGTTCTTC. Together with reference TRBV18 and TRBJ2-1, the CDR3 gives the full variable domain: NAGVMQNPRHLVRRRGQEARLRCSPMKGHSHVYWYRQLPEEGLKFMVYLQKENIIDESGMPKERFSAEFPKEGPSILRIQQVVRGDSAAYFCASSPYVRDNEQFFGPGTRLTVL.

The rearrangement joins TRBV27 to TRBJ2-1; 8 nucleotides match TRBD2. With V trimmed by 2 bases and J by 4 bases, 1 base remained unmatched. This CDR3 comprises 14 residues. CDR1 and CDR2 from the germline V gene are MNHEY and SMNVEV (reference sequence). This CDR3 reads CASSLTSGYNEQFF. Written as DNA, the CDR3 is TGTGCCAGCAGTTTAACTAGCGGTTACAATGAGCAGTTCTTC.

This chain links TRBV30 with TRBJ1-6; 9 bases agree with TRBD1. The ends lost 4 bases at V and 9 bases at J; junction bases unmatched: 7. The CDR3 is made up of 14 amino acids. Germline V gives CDR1 GTSNPN, CDR2 SVGIG (reference sequence). CDR3 protein: CAWMGQGISSPLHF. Here the CDR3 DNA reads TGTGCCTGGATGGGACAGGGAATTAGTTCACCCCTCCACTTT.

On this clone itself: Other DNA variants within this sample encode the same CDR3. This chain connects TRBV19 to TRBJ2-3; 9 bases are a match to TRBD2. The germline CDR1 and CDR2 sequences are LNHDA and SQIVND (reference sequence). The CDR3 has 15 residues. Trimming took 3 bases from V and 4 from J; bases not matched to a gene: 5. CDR3 in amino acids: CASSILAGGPDTQYF. CDR3 sequence (DNA): TGTGCCAGTAGTATCTTGGCGGGGGGGCCAGATACGCAGTATTTT.

The chain recombines TRBV12-5 with TRBJ2-2; possibly TRBD2 for D (6 bases). Germline CDR1 is LGHNT and CDR2 is FRNRAP. V was clipped by 8 bases and J by 0 bases, with 10 bases between them. The CDR3 loop spans 14 amino acids. CDR3 residues: CASRRGTNTGELFF. The CDR3, as DNA: TGTGCTAGTCGGCGCGGGACGAACACCGGGGAGCTGTTTTTT.

The CDR3 bases are TGCGCCAGCAGCTTGGGGGGCGTCAATCAGCCCCAGCATTTT. Translating gives CASSLGGVNQPQHF. V gene TRBV5-1 combines with J gene TRBJ1-5; possible D gene TRBD1, 5 bases. Germline CDR1 is SGHRS and CDR2 is YFSETQ. V was pared by 0 bases and J by 3 bases, with 7 bases between. The CDR3 length is 14 residues.

The genes are TRBV9 and TRBJ2-7; 8 bases align to TRBD2. CDR1 SGDLS and CDR2 YYNGEE come from the germline V gene. The ends lost 4 bases at V and 5 bases at J; junction bases unmatched: 8. This CDR3 comprises 14 residues. CDR3 sequence reads: CASSSPGGANEQYF. CDR3 nucleotide sequence: TGTGCCAGCAGCTCCCCCGGGGGGGCCAACGAGCAGTACTTC. Full variable domain (rest looked up from reference TRBV9 and TRBJ2-7): DSGVTQTPKHLITATGQRVTLRCSPRSGDLSVYWYQQSLDQGLQFLIQYYNGEERAKGNILERFSAQQFPDLHSELNLSSLELGDSALYFCASSSPGGANEQYFGPGTRLTVT.

The chain combines TRBV18 with TRBJ2-2; 10 bases are shared with TRBD2. This CDR3 has 16 residues. The V and J ends lost 3 bases and 7 bases, in that order; junction bases with no gene match: 8. Germline-derived CDR1 and CDR2 are KGHSH and LQKENI. CDR3 bases: TGTGCCAGCTCACCTGGTCTAGCGGGAGCCGGCGGGGAGCTGTTTTTT. Its protein product is CASSPGLAGAGGELFF. Full variable domain (remainder filled in from reference TRBV18 and TRBJ2-2): NAGVMQNPRHLVRRRGQEARLRCSPMKGHSHVYWYRQLPEEGLKFMVYLQKENIIDESGMPKERFSAEFPKEGPSILRIQQVVRGDSAAYFCASSPGLAGAGGELFFGEGSRLTVL.

This clone occurred once. As DNA, the CDR3 is TGCAGCGTTGGGGGGGGTACCACTGAAGCTTTCTTT. This encodes CSVGGGTTEAFF. The V and J genes are TRBV29-1 and TRBJ1-1, with D perhaps matching TRBD1 (5 bases). Trimming took off 4 bases at V and 4 bases at J, with 10 bases between the two ends. This CDR3 has 12 amino acids. Germline CDR1 and CDR2: SQVTM and ANQGSEA.

The rearrangement links TRBV27 to TRBJ2-1; D gene ambiguous. CDR1 and CDR2 from the germline V gene are MNHEY and SMNVEV (reference sequence). The CDR3 has 17 amino acids. The V end lost 2 bases, the J end lost 0 bases, and 14 bases lay between the germline ends. The CDR3 here is CASSLVPPRSSYNEQFF. The CDR3 DNA is TGTGCCAGCAGTTTAGTACCACCTCGGAGCTCCTACAATGAGCAGTTCTTC.

This sequence joins TRBV19 and TRBJ1-1; D is unresolved. The CDR3 spans 15 residues. CDR1 is LNHDA and CDR2 is SQIVND in the germline V gene (reference sequence). The V end lost 3 bases, the J end lost 2 bases, and 13 bases lay between the germline ends. CDR3 nucleotide sequence: TGTGCCAGTAGTATCGGAGGGAATTCAAACACTGAAGCTTTCTTT. Amino acid sequence: CASSIGGNSNTEAFF.

The rearrangement links TRBV5-8 to TRBJ2-5, with D hard to call. The CDR3 has 11 amino acids. CDR1 is SGHTS, CDR2 YDEGEE, per germline. V was pared by 1 base and J by 4 bases, with 2 bases between. Written as DNA, the CDR3 is TGTGCCAGCAGCTTGCGAGAGACCCAGTACTTC. This codes for CASSLRETQYF.

The chain employs TRBV30 and TRBJ1-2, with 7 bases matching TRBD1. This CDR3 is 14 amino acids long. Germline CDR1 and CDR2: GTSNPN and SVGIG (reference sequence). V lost 1 base, J lost 6 bases, and 8 bases stayed unmatched. CDR3 coding DNA: TGTGCCTGGAGTGCTTCAAGACAGGGCCATGGCTACACCTTC. Translated, it gives CAWSASRQGHGYTF. The variable domain in full, with the rest retrieved from reference TRBV30 and TRBJ1-2, is SQTIHQWPATLVQPVGSPLSLECTVEGTSNPNLYWYRQAAGRGLQLLFYSVGIGQISSEVPQNLSASRPQDRQFILSSKKLLLSDSGFYLCAWSASRQGHGYTFGSGTRLTVV.

This sequence joins TRBV4-1 and TRBJ2-2; D perhaps matches TRBD1 (6 bases). The CDR3 consists of 18 residues. Germline V gene data show CDR1 as MGHRA and CDR2 as YSYEKL. V was pared by 0 bases and J by 0 bases, with 14 bases between. CDR3: CASSQDQRGRANTGELFF. CDR3 nucleotide sequence: TGCGCCAGCAGCCAAGATCAGAGGGGGAGAGCGAACACCGGGGAGCTGTTTTTT.

This chain connects TRBV28 to TRBJ2-2, with 8 bases aligning to TRBD2. CDR1 is MDHEN and CDR2 is SYDVKM in the germline V gene. The CDR3 has 17 amino acids. Trimming cost V 6 bases and J 7 bases; bases outside gene matches: 16. The CDR3, as DNA: TGTGCCAGCAGCGTCAGATGGCGGGGGGCTCTTAGCGGGGAGCTGTTTTTT. It translates to CASSVRWRGALSGELFF.

The J gene is TRBJ1-2, the V gene TRBV3-1 (or the pseudogene TRBV3-2); the match to TRBD1 covers 9 bases. J lost 8 bases, V lost 2 bases, and 6 bases had no gene match. The CDR3 is 14 amino acids. Germline CDR1 is LGHDT and CDR2 is YNNKEL (reference sequence). The CDR3 sequence: CASSQLGQGFGYTF. The CDR3 DNA reads TGTGCCAGCAGCCAATTGGGACAGGGATTCGGCTACACCTTC.

This CDR3 reads CASSQDNIGVAGWGEQFF. The CDR3 region has the DNA TGTGCCAGCAGCCAAGATAATATAGGGGTAGCGGGGTGGGGTGAGCAGTTCTTC. The chain carries TRBV3-1 (or the pseudogene TRBV3-2) and TRBJ2-1; 8 positions match TRBD2. Germline-derived CDR1 and CDR2 are LGHDT and YNNKEL (reference sequence). The J segment lost 9 bases and the V segment lost 0 bases, leaving 16 bases of the junction unmatched. The CDR3 is 18 amino acids.

The V and J genes are TRBV4-1 and TRBJ2-7; TRBD1 matches at 7 bases. The CDR3 covers 16 residues. CDR1 and CDR2 from the germline V gene are MGHRA and YSYEKL. J was trimmed by 5 bases and V by 0 bases; bases with no gene match: 10. The CDR3 reads CASSQDTRQGWNEQYF. The CDR3 DNA sequence: TGCGCCAGCAGCCAAGACACCAGACAGGGATGGAACGAGCAGTACTTC.

This rearrangement joins TRBV19 to TRBJ1-5; the D is unclear. Germline-derived CDR1 and CDR2 are LNHDA and SQIVND (reference sequence). The V end lost 8 bases, the J end lost 3 bases, and 11 bases lay between the germline ends. The CDR3 is 13 residues long. Here the CDR3 DNA reads TGTGCCAGTGGGAGGCTGCCCAATCAGCCCCAGCATTTT. Translation: CASGRLPNQPQHF.

The gene calls are TRBV7-3 and TRBJ2-5; a possible D gene is TRBD2 (5 bases). This CDR3 region has 13 residues. Trimming removed 5 bases from V and 1 base from J, with 8 bases in between. CDR1 is SGHTA, CDR2 FQGTGA, per germline. Written as DNA, the CDR3 is TGTGCCAGCAGCCGGGGAATCCAAGAGACCCAGTACTTC. Translated, it gives CASSRGIQETQYF.

The chain couples TRBV3-1 (or the pseudogene TRBV3-2) to TRBJ1-4; a weak D match, TRBD1 (6 bases). From germline, CDR1 is LGHDT and CDR2 YNNKEL (reference sequence). V was clipped by 6 bases and J by 8 bases, with 13 bases between them. CDR3 length equals 13 residues. This CDR3 is CASSGQNIEKLFF. The CDR3, as DNA: TGTGCCAGCAGTGGACAGAATATAGAAAAACTGTTTTTT.

A single count supports this clone. This chain connects TRBV6-5 to TRBJ1-5; a possible D gene is TRBD1 (6 bases). The germline V gene has CDR1 MNHEY and CDR2 SVGAGI. The CDR3 extends over 14 amino acids. The ends were cut back, 7 bases at V and 7 bases at J, with 17 bases in the middle. The CDR3 is CASNGGAGRQPQHF. The CDR3, as DNA: TGTGCCAGCAATGGGGGGGCCGGGAGACAGCCCCAGCATTTT.

The CDR3 spells CASSKVEGTGNLAFF. CDR3 nucleotide sequence: TGTGCCAGCAGCAAAGTTGAGGGGACAGGGAATCTGGCTTTCTTT. The chain recombines TRBV21-1 with TRBJ1-1; the D call in the table, TRBD1, was not verified against the DNA. TRBV21-1 corresponds to a pseudogene. This CDR3 is 15 amino acids long.

The chain recombines TRBV27 with TRBJ2-2; 10 nucleotides line up with TRBD2. J gave up 7 bases and V 3 bases, and 11 bases lay outside the gene matches. CDR1 is MNHEY and CDR2 is SMNVEV in the germline V gene (reference sequence). There are 17 residues in the CDR3. The CDR3 nucleotides are TGTGCCAGCAGTTTGATCCTAGCGGGAGACTATAGCGGGGAGCTGTTTTTT. Translated: CASSLILAGDYSGELFF.

The rearrangement uses TRBV29-1 and TRBJ2-5; D remains ambiguous. Germline lookup yields CDR1 SQVTM and CDR2 ANQGSEA. Trimming shortened V by 7 bases and J by 4 bases, and 16 bases separated the two germline ends. This CDR3 is 13 amino acids long. The CDR3 loop is CSASSGLLETQYF. CDR3 sequence (DNA): TGCAGCGCCTCATCGGGTCTTTTAGAGACCCAGTACTTC.

The chain's CDR3 is CASSFSSQPGNTIYF. The CDR3 bases are TGTGCCAGCAGCTTTTCCTCACAGCCTGGAAACACCATATATTTT. The chain recombines TRBV5-5 with TRBJ1-3; unclear D gene. Trimming cost V 2 bases and J 2 bases, with 11 bases left between them. This CDR3 is built from 15 residues. CDR1 SGHKS and CDR2 YYEKEE come from the germline V gene (reference sequence).

The chain joins TRBV24-1 to TRBJ2-7; 12 bases fit TRBD2. The CDR3 has 12 amino acids. The germline CDR1 and CDR2 sequences are KGHDR and SFDVKD. V shed 5 bases, J shed 9 bases, and the junction held 1 base outside the gene matches. This CDR3 is CATSGLAGVQYF. Written as DNA, the CDR3 is TGTGCCACCAGTGGACTAGCGGGAGTGCAGTACTTC.

The chain uses TRBV18 and TRBJ1-2, with TRBD1 matching 9 bases. The junction had 10 bases not matched to a gene; V was cut back by 6 bases and J by 2 bases. The CDR3 is 16 amino acids. Germline V gene lookup returns CDR1 KGHSH and CDR2 LQKENI. The CDR3 DNA reads as TGTGCCAGCTCCCTGGACAGGGGACGGGCGAACTATGGCTACACCTTC. Protein product: CASSLDRGRANYGYTF.